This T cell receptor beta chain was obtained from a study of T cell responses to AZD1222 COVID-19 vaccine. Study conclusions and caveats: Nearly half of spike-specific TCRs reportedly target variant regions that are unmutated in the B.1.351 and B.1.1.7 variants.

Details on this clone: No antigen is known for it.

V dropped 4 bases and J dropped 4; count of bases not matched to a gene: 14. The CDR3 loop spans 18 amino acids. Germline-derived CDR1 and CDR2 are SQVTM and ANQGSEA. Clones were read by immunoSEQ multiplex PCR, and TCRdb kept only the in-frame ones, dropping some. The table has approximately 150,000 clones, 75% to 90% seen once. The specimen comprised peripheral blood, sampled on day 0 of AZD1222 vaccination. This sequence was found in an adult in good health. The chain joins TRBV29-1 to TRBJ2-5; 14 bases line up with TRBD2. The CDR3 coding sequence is TGCAGCGTTGTCAATGGGTTGGGACTAGCGGGAGCGGGAGAGACCCAGTACTTC. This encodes CSVVNGLGLAGAGETQYF.